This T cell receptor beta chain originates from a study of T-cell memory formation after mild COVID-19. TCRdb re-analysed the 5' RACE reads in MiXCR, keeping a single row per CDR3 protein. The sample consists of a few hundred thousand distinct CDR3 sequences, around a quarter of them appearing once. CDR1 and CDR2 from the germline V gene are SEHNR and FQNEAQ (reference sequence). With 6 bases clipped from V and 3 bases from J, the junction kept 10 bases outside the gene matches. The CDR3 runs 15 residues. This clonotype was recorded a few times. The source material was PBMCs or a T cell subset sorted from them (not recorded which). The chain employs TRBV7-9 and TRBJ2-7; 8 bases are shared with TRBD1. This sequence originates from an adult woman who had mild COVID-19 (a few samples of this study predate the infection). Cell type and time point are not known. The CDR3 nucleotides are TGTGCCAGCAGTCTCGGACAGGGAGGTTACTACGAGCAGTACTTC. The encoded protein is CASSLGQGGYYEQYF.